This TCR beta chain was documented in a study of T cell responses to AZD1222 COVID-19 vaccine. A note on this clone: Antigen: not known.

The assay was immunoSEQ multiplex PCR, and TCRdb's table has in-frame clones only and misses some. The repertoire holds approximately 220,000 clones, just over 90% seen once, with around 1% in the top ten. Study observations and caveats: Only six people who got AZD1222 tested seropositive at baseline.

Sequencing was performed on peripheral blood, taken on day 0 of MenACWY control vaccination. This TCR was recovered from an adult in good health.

CDR3 coding DNA: TGTGCCAGCTCCGTCGGACTGAACACTGAAGCTTTCTTT. Translation gives CASSVGLNTEAFF. The chain combines TRBV18 with TRBJ1-1; D not certain. This CDR3 region has 13 residues. CDR1 and CDR2 from the germline V gene are KGHSH and LQKENI. V lost 6 bases and J 0 bases, leaving 8 bases between the germline ends.